The next 14 T cell receptor beta chains were all read from a single sample in a study of blood T cell repertoires in COVID-19. Produced via immunoSEQ multiplex PCR; TCRdb's table is partial and in-frame only. Of 110,000 to 150,000 clones listed, 75% to 90% are singletons. The material sequenced was PBMCs or T cells enriched from blood (not recorded which). These receptors were obtained from a man between 50 and 59 years old who had recovered from COVID-19.

The rearrangement uses TRBV2 and TRBJ2-2; D is perhaps TRBD2 (6 bases). CDR3 size: 14 residues. V was trimmed by 6 bases and J by 5 bases, leaving 13 bases between them. Germline CDR1 is SNHLY and CDR2 is FYNNEI. The CDR3 protein is CASRELGGTGELFF. The CDR3 DNA follows: TGTGCCAGCAGAGAACTAGGAGGGACCGGGGAGCTGTTTTTT.

The chain has TRBV11-1 and TRBJ1-1, with D tentatively TRBD1 (5 bases). Per germline, CDR1 SGHAT and CDR2 FQDESV (reference sequence). The V end lost 6 bases, the J end lost 4 bases, and 12 bases lay between the germline ends. CDR3 size: 13 residues. As DNA, the CDR3 is TGTGCCAGCAGGCAAACGGGGGGCACTGAAGCTTTCTTT. Translated: CASRQTGGTEAFF.

V usage is TRBV27 and J usage is TRBJ2-5, with 8 bases fitting TRBD1. Germline lookup yields CDR1 MNHEY and CDR2 SMNVEV (reference sequence). The CDR3 sequence is 14 residues long. After removal of 4 bases from V and 3 bases from J, the junction contained 4 bases not matched to a gene. The CDR3 coding sequence is TGTGCCAGCAGTTCGGGACAGGTAGAAGAGACCCAGTACTTC. Amino acid sequence: CASSSGQVEETQYF.

The chain is built from TRBV6-5 and TRBJ1-2; maybe TRBD1 (6 bases). Germline V CDR1 and CDR2: MNHEY, SVGAGI. The CDR3 is 15 amino acids. Between the trimmed V and J ends, which lost 4 bases and 8 bases, there was a span of 20 bases. The CDR3 bases are TGTGCCAGCAGTTTAAACCGACAGGTACTGGGAGGCTACACCTTC. Translated, it gives CASSLNRQVLGGYTF.

This sequence joins TRBV7-2 and TRBJ1-2; unclear D gene. V lost 1 base to trimming and J lost 4 bases, with 13 bases between them. Germline loops: CDR1 SGHTA, CDR2 FQGNSA. The CDR3 runs to 15 residues. CDR3: CASSLVAGGGYGYTF. The CDR3 DNA reads TGTGCCAGCAGCTTAGTGGCAGGAGGCGGCTATGGCTACACCTTC.

This chain links TRBV11-3 with TRBJ2-5, with a possible D match to TRBD1 (5 bases). From germline, CDR1 is SGHNT and CDR2 YENEEA. V was clipped by 7 bases and J by 4 bases, with 10 bases between them. This CDR3 comprises 12 residues. The CDR3 here is CASKGYGETQYF. CDR3 DNA: TGTGCCAGCAAGGGGTACGGAGAGACCCAGTACTTC.

V usage is TRBV7-2 and J usage is TRBJ2-3; 9 nucleotides agree with TRBD2. Trimming removed 1 base from V and 5 bases from J; junction bases left unmatched: 10. The CDR3 loop spans 17 amino acids. From germline, CDR1 is SGHTA and CDR2 FQGNSA. The CDR3 loop reads CASSLEVRGGAGDTQYF. The CDR3 DNA follows: TGTGCCAGCAGCTTAGAGGTGCGCGGGGGGGCAGGAGATACGCAGTATTTT. The entire variable domain, with the rest obtained from reference TRBV7-2 and TRBJ2-3, is as follows: GAGVSQSPSNKVTEKGKDVELRCDPISGHTALYWYRQSLGQGLEFLIYFQGNSAPDKSGLPSDRFSAERTGGSVSTLTIQRTQQEDSAVYLCASSLEVRGGAGDTQYFGPGTRLTVL.

This clone was seen only a few times. The rearrangement uses TRBV5-6 and TRBJ1-1, with TRBD1 as a possible D gene (6 bases). Per germline, CDR1 SGHDT and CDR2 YYEEEE. The CDR3 has 12 amino acids. The germline V and J ends were trimmed by 2 bases and 9 bases, with 11 bases remaining between them. The chain's CDR3 is CASSLVDSQAFF. The CDR3 nucleotides read TGTGCCAGCAGCTTAGTGGACAGCCAAGCTTTCTTT.

This rearrangement joins TRBV4-2 to TRBJ1-5; TRBD1 might be the D (5 bases). The V and J ends lost 0 bases and 3 bases respectively, with 12 bases between them. The CDR3 runs to 16 residues. Germline CDR1 reads LGHNA; CDR2 reads YNFKEQ. The CDR3 is CASSQDLTAYNQPQHF. The CDR3 nucleotides are TGTGCCAGCAGCCAAGATTTGACAGCCTACAATCAGCCCCAGCATTTT.

The CDR3 is CASSWEQFDEQFF. The CDR3 bases are TGTGCCAGCAGCTGGGAGCAATTCGATGAGCAGTTCTTC. The rearrangement joins TRBV12-3 or TRBV12-4 to TRBJ2-1, with a possible D match to TRBD2 (5 bases). The CDR3 spans 13 residues. V lost 6 bases, J lost 8 bases, and 14 bases lay in between.

This clone was observed a handful of times. The gene calls are TRBV3-1 (or the pseudogene TRBV3-2) and TRBJ1-1; no clear D gene. Germline values: CDR1 LGHDT, CDR2 YNNKEL (reference sequence). V dropped 4 bases and J dropped 1 base, with 10 bases sitting between them. CDR3 length: 14 residues. The CDR3 DNA reads as TGTGCCAGCAGCCCCCGACGGGAGAACACTGAAGCTTTCTTT. It encodes CASSPRRENTEAFF.

Written as DNA, the CDR3 is TGTGCCAGCAGTCGCGACAGGAACACTGAAGCTTTCTTT. Translating gives CASSRDRNTEAFF. This chain links TRBV28 with TRBJ1-1; D is perhaps TRBD1 (5 bases). Germline CDR1 and CDR2: MDHEN and SYDVKM. Deletions cut 5 bases from V and 1 base from J, with 8 bases between. This CDR3 region has 13 residues.

V gene TRBV7-2 combines with J gene TRBJ2-1; the D gene is possibly TRBD2 (5 bases). The CDR3 is 14 amino acids. The germline V gene has CDR1 SGHTA and CDR2 FQGNSA. V was shortened by 4 bases and J by 0 bases, with 7 bases between the two germline ends. This CDR3 reads CASSSTSSYNEQFF. DNA for the CDR3: TGTGCCAGCAGCTCAACTAGCTCCTACAATGAGCAGTTCTTC.

With respect to this clone: An end of the junction differs from the germline gene, which may be a read error. The genes are TRBV5-5 and TRBJ2-7; the D gene is possibly TRBD2 (6 bases). Germline assignment: CDR1 SGHKS and CDR2 YYEKEE (reference sequence). The CDR3 runs 14 residues. CDR3: CASSLVLATTGVHF. As DNA, the CDR3 is TGTGCCAGCAGCTTAGTACTAGCTACGACTGGGGTGCACTTC.